A single sample gave rise to the 2 T cell receptor beta chains below, sequenced in a study of blood T cell repertoires in COVID-19. Data came from immunoSEQ multiplex PCR; TCRdb stores just in-frame clones and leaves some out. The data hold 200,000 to 250,000 clones, with approximately 86% observed a single time. Source material: peripheral blood. Source of these receptors: a man aged 18-30 years with active or convalescent COVID-19.

This clone has just a few counts. The chain has TRBV5-4 and TRBJ1-6; 8 bases agree with TRBD1. The CDR3 has 14 residues. With V trimmed by 6 bases and J by 7 bases, 6 bases remained unmatched. Germline values: CDR1 SGHNT, CDR2 YYREEE (reference sequence). The CDR3 spells CASKNRDRNSPLHF. The CDR3 bases are TGTGCCAGCAAGAACCGGGACAGGAATTCACCCCTCCACTTT.

The CDR3 DNA reads TGTGCCAGTAGTCCAGGACTAGCGGGAGAATTCCGAGACGAGCAGTACTTC. Translation gives CASSPGLAGEFRDEQYF. The chain joins TRBV19 to TRBJ2-7; 13 bases are shared with TRBD2. The CDR3 loop spans 17 amino acids. From germline, CDR1 is LNHDA and CDR2 SQIVND (reference sequence). After removal of 5 bases from V and 5 bases from J, the junction contained 12 bases not matched to a gene.